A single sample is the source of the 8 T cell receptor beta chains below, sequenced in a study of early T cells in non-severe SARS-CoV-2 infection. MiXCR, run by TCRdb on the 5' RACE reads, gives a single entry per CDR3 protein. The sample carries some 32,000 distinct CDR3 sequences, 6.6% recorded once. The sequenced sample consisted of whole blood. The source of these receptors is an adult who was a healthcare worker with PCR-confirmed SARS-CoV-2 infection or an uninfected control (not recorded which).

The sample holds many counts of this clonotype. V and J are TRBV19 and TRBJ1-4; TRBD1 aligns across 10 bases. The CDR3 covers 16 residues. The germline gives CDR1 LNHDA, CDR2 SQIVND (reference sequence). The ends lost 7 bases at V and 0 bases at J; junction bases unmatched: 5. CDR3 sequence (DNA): TGTGCCAGTACGACAGGGGGCCGCGCAACTAATGAAAAACTGTTTTTT. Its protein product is CASTTGGRATNEKLFF.

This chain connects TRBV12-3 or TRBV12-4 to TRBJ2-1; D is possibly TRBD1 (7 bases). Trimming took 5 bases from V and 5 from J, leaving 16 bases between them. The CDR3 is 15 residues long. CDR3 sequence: CASSGLQGGHNEQFF. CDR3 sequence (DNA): TGTGCCAGCAGTGGGCTCCAGGGGGGACACAATGAGCAGTTCTTC.

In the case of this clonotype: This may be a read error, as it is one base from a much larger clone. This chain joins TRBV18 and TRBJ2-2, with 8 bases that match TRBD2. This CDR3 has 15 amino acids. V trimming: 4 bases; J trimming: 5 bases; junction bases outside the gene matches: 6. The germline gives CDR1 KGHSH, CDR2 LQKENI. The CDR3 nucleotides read TGTGCCAGCTCACAGGAACTAGCGGCAACCGGGGAGCTGTTTTTT. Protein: CASSQELAATGELFF.

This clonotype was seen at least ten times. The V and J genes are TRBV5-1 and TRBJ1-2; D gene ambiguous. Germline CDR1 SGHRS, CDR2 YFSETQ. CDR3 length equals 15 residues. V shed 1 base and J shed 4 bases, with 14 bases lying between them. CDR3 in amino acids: CASSLRGRLTYGYTF. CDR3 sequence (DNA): TGCGCCAGCAGCTTGCGTGGGCGCCTCACCTATGGCTACACCTTC.

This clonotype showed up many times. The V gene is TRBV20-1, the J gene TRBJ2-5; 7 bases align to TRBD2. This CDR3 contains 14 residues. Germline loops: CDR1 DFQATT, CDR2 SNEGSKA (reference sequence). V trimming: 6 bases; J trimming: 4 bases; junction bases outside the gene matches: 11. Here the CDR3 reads CSARIRTGGETQYF. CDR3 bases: TGCAGTGCCAGAATTCGGACGGGAGGAGAGACCCAGTACTTC.

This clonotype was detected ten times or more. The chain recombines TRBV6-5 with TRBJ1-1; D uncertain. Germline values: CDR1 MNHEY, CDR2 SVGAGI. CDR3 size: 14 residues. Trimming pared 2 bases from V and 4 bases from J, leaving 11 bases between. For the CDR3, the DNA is TGTGCCAGCAGTTACGCTAGGGTCGGCACTGAAGCTTTCTTT. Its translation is CASSYARVGTEAFF.

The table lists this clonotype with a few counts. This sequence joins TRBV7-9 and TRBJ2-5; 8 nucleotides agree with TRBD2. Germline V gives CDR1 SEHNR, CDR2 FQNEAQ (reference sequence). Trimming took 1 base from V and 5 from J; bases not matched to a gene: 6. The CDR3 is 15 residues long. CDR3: CASSLGSTSAETQYF. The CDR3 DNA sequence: TGTGCCAGCAGCTTAGGGTCGACTAGCGCGGAGACCCAGTACTTC.

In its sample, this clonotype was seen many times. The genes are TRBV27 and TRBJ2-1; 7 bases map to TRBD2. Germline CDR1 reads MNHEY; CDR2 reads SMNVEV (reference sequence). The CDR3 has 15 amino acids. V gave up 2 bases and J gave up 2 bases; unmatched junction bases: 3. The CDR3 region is CASSLRGDPYNEQFF. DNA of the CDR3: TGTGCCAGCAGTTTACGGGGGGACCCCTACAATGAGCAGTTCTTC.